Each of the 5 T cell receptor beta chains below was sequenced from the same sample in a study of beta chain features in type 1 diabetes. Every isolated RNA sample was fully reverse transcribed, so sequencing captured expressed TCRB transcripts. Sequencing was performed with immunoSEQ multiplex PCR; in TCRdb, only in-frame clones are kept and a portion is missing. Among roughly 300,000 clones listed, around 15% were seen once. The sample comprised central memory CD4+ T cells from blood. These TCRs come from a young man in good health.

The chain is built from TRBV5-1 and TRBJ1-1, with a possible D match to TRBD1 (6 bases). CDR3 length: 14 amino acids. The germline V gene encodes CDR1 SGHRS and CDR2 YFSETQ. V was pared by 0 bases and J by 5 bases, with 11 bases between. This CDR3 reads CASSLDGGRTEAFF. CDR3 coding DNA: TGCGCCAGCAGCTTGGATGGGGGCCGGACTGAAGCTTTCTTT.

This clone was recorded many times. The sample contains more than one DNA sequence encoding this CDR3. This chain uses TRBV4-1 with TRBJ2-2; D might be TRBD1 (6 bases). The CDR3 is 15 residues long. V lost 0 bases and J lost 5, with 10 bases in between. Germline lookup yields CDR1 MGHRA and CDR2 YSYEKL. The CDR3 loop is CASSQEGARTGELFF. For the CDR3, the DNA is TGCGCCAGCAGCCAAGAGGGGGCGAGGACCGGGGAGCTGTTTTTT.

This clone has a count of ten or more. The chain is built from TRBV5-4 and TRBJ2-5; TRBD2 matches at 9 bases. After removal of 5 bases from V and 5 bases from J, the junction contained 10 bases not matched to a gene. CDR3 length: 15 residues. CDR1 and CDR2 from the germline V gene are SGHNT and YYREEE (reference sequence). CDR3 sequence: CASRLAGARRETQYF. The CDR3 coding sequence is TGTGCCAGCAGGTTAGCGGGAGCCAGACGGGAGACCCAGTACTTC.

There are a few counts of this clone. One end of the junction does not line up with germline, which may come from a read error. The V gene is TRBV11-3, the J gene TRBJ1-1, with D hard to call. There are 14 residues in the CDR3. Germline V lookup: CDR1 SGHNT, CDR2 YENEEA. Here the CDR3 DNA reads TGTGCCAGCAGCTTAGGGCCAGCAAACAGTGAAGCTTTCTTT. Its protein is CASSLGPANSEAFF.

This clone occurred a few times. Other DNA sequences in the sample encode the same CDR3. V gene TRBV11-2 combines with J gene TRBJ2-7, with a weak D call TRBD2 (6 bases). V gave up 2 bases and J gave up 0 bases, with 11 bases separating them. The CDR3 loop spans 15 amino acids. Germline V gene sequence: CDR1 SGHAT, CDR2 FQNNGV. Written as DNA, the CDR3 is TGTGCCAGCAGCTTACTCTCCGGGAGCTCCTACGAGCAGTACTTC. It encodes CASSLLSGSSYEQYF.